The rows below give T cell receptor beta chains drawn from one sample of a study of control samples from healthy donors and cancer patients. TCRdb's copy holds only in-frame clones and misses some; the assay was immunoSEQ multiplex PCR. The sample includes some 70,000 clones, over 80% seen only once; the top ten take 15% to 19%. The sequencing sample was made of blood. Receptors were obtained from a man between 60 and 70 years old in good health. CDR3s include the opening cysteine and the closing phenylalanine or tryptophan. D genes are given only for firm matches. Not every row has a clone size; where given, it reads once, few, many or a size class.

d_call	v_call	j_call	clone_size	cdr3_nt	cdr3_aa
TRBD1	TRBV2	TRBJ1-5	.	TGTGCCAGCAGCGGGACAGGGGGCAATCAGCCCCAGCATTTT	CASSGTGGNQPQHF
TRBD2	TRBV6-6	TRBJ2-1	.	TGTGCCAGCAGTTACGGGACGGGGGGGTCCTACAATGAGCAGTTCTTC	CASSYGTGGSYNEQFF
.	TRBV27	TRBJ1-5	.	TGTGCCAGCAGTTTAACCGACAGTCAGCCCCAGCATTTT	CASSLTDSQPQHF
TRBD2	TRBV5-1	TRBJ2-3	.	TGCGCCAGCAGCCGATGGACTAGCGGGGTGGGAGATACGCAGTATTTT	CASSRWTSGVGDTQYF
TRBD1	TRBV2	TRBJ2-1	.	TGTGCCAGCAGGAAGGGACAGGTCTCCTACAATGAGCAGTTCTTC	CASRKGQVSYNEQFF
.	TRBV6-2/TRBV6-3	TRBJ1-5	.	TGTGCCAGCAGTTCGCCCCGAACAGGGACTCAGCCCCAGCATTTT	CASSSPRTGTQPQHF
.	TRBV2	TRBJ2-7	few	TGTGCCAGCAGTGAAGGCACCTACGAGCAGTACTTC	CASSEGTYEQYF
TRBD1	TRBV7-9	TRBJ1-2	.	TGTGCCAGCAGCTCGACAGGGAGATTTGGCTACACCTTC	CASSSTGRFGYTF
TRBD1	TRBV12-3/TRBV12-4	TRBJ2-3	.	TGTGCCAGCAGTTTAAGGGGGCGAGATACGCAGTATTTT	CASSLRGRDTQYF
.	TRBV25-1	TRBJ1-1	.	TGTGCCAGCTCCCACAGGGAACGAAACACTGAAGCTTTCTTT	CASSHRERNTEAFF
.	TRBV7-6	TRBJ2-1	.	TGTGCCAGCAGCCCGGAGGCGGGTGATGAGCAGTTCTTC	CASSPEAGDEQFF
TRBD2	TRBV4-1	TRBJ2-1	.	TGCGCCAGCAGCCAAGGGTGGAATAGCGGGATTACCCCCGATGAGCAGTTCTTC	CASSQGWNSGITPDEQFF
.	TRBV11-2	TRBJ1-3	.	TGTGCCAGCAGCCAAGGACAGCGAGGAAACACCATATATTTT	CASSQGQRGNTIYF
.	TRBV15	TRBJ1-4	.	TGTGCCACCAGCAGAGATATAAGAGCAGGGGACGAAAAACTGTTTTTT	CATSRDIRAGDEKLFF
TRBD2	TRBV27	TRBJ2-5	.	TGTGCCAGCAGGGATAGCGGGAGGAAAGAGACCCAGTACTTC	CASRDSGRKETQYF
.	TRBV9	TRBJ2-2	.	TGTGCCAGCAGTATAACAAGCACCGGGGAGCTGTTTTTT	CASSITSTGELFF
.	TRBV11-3	TRBJ2-1	.	TGTGCCAGCAGCTCCCCTCGTGGTGGGAGCTCCTACAATGAGCAGTTCTTC	CASSSPRGGSSYNEQFF
TRBD2	TRBV7-2	TRBJ2-5	.	TGTGCCAGCAGCTGGGGACTAGCGGGGGCCCGGGAGACCCAGTACTTC	CASSWGLAGARETQYF
TRBD2	TRBV7-2	TRBJ2-3	few	TGTGCCAGTCTGGGGAGGGCAGATACGCAGTATTTT	CASLGRADTQYF
TRBD1	TRBV4-3	TRBJ2-7	.	TGCGCCAGCAGCCTCAACCCAGCCCGGGACAGGGTCGACGAGCAGTACTTC	CASSLNPARDRVDEQYF
TRBD1	TRBV11-2	TRBJ1-3	.	TGTGCCAGCAGCCGAAATACAGGGGGTGGAAACACCATATATTTT	CASSRNTGGGNTIYF
TRBD2	TRBV6-5	TRBJ2-3	.	TGTGCCAGCTCGCCGGGAGGGGCCGGTACAGATACGCAGTATTTT	CASSPGGAGTDTQYF
.	TRBV20-1	TRBJ1-2	many	TGCAGTGCTAGTGCCGTGCTCTTAGGTGGCTACACCTTC	CSASAVLLGGYTF
.	TRBV7-9	TRBJ1-1	.	TGTGCCAGCAGTCCTGGGGGGGCACGAACTGAAGCTTTCTTT	CASSPGGARTEAFF
.	TRBV5-6	TRBJ2-7	once	TGTGCCAGCAGCTTGGACAGGGTTCGGTCCTACGAGCAGTACTTC	CASSLDRVRSYEQYF
.	TRBV6-5	TRBJ2-7	.	TGTGCCAGCAGTTACCCGGGGACCGCGGGGGAGCAGTACTTC	CASSYPGTAGEQYF
.	TRBV19	TRBJ1-2	.	TGTGCCAGTAGTCAGGGTTCGATTGGTGGCTACACCTTC	CASSQGSIGGYTF
.	TRBV5-6	TRBJ1-1	.	TGTGCCAGCAGCTTGGGGCAGAAAAACACTGAAGCTTTCTTT	CASSLGQKNTEAFF
.	TRBV19	TRBJ1-6	.	TGTGCCAGTAAGCTAGTTGAGAGGGATTCACCCCTCCACTTT	CASKLVERDSPLHF
.	TRBV28	TRBJ2-3	.	TGTGCCAGCAGTCAAAGTAATTCAGATACGCAGTATTTT	CASSQSNSDTQYF
.	TRBV25-1	TRBJ2-2	.	TGTGCCAGCAGTCCTATAGGGTCCGGGGAGCTGTTTTTT	CASSPIGSGELFF
TRBD2	TRBV4-1	TRBJ2-5	.	TGCGCCAGCTCGACTAGCGGGGAAGAGACCCAGTACTTC	CASSTSGEETQYF
TRBD1	TRBV2	TRBJ2-5	.	TGTGCCAGCAGTCAACAACAGGGGTGGAAAGAGACCCAGTACTTC	CASSQQQGWKETQYF
.	TRBV2	TRBJ2-4	.	TGTGCCAGCAGTACGCCGGGACGCACCGGACTAGCCAAAAACATTCAGTACTTC	CASSTPGRTGLAKNIQYF
TRBD1	TRBV5-6	TRBJ1-1	.	TGTGCCAGCAGCTCACCGACAGGGGCCAACTTATGGAACACTGAAGCTTTCTTT	CASSSPTGANLWNTEAFF
.	TRBV6-2/TRBV6-3	TRBJ1-1	.	TGTGCCAGCAGTTACTCCACAAGGACAAACACTGAAGCTTTCTTT	CASSYSTRTNTEAFF
.	TRBV4-3	TRBJ1-2	.	TGCGCCAGCAGCCAAGATGCATCTAACTATGGCTACACCTTC	CASSQDASNYGYTF
.	TRBV7-2	TRBJ1-4	.	TGTGCCAGCAGCTTTCACGGATTAAATGAAAAACTGTTTTTT	CASSFHGLNEKLFF
TRBD1	TRBV4-3	TRBJ1-6	.	TGCGCCAGCAGCCCTTGGACAGGGGACAATTCACCCCTCCACTTT	CASSPWTGDNSPLHF
TRBD1	TRBV6-6	TRBJ2-5	.	TGTGCCAGCAGACTGGCGACAGGGGAAAATGGAGAGACCCAGTACTTC	CASRLATGENGETQYF
TRBD2	TRBV4-3	TRBJ2-3	.	TGCGCCAGCAGCCAAGATCTAGCGGGGGGCACAGATACGCAGTATTTT	CASSQDLAGGTDTQYF
TRBD2	TRBV19	TRBJ2-7	once	TGTGCCAGCGTAGGTTTGGAGCGGGATAACTACGAGCAGTACTTC	CASVGLERDNYEQYF
TRBD2	TRBV19	TRBJ2-1	.	TGTGCCAGTAGTATGAGAGGGGTAGGACTAGCGGGAGTTTGGGCCAATGAGCAGTTCTTC	CASSMRGVGLAGVWANEQFF
.	TRBV14	TRBJ1-3	.	TGTGCCAGCAGCCAAAGACAAGGACTTCTGAACACCATATATTTT	CASSQRQGLLNTIYF
TRBD2	TRBV9	TRBJ2-1	.	TGTGCCAGCAGCAAACTAGCGGGGTCCTACAATGAGCAGTTCTTC	CASSKLAGSYNEQFF
.	TRBV12-3/TRBV12-4	TRBJ2-1	.	TGTGCCAGCAGGAAGACTAATGAGCAGTTCTTC	CASRKTNEQFF
.	TRBV29-1	TRBJ1-1	.	TGCAGCGTTAGGGGGGTTACTGAAGCTTTCTTT	CSVRGVTEAFF
.	TRBV3-1/TRBV3-2	TRBJ1-1	.	TGTGCCAGCAGCCGTGGCTCAGGAGCTTTCTTT	CASSRGSGAFF
TRBD1	TRBV7-6	TRBJ2-5	once	TGTGCCAGCAGCAAAACAGGGGTTGCGGGAGAGACCCAGTACTTC	CASSKTGVAGETQYF
TRBD1	TRBV7-9	TRBJ2-4	.	TGTGCCAGCAGCTTCACCTCTCGCAGGGGGGCCAAAAACATTCAGTACTTC	CASSFTSRRGAKNIQYF
TRBD2	TRBV6-6	TRBJ2-3	.	TGTGCCAGCAGTTTAGGACTAGCGGAGAGCACAGATACGCAGTATTTT	CASSLGLAESTDTQYF
TRBD1	TRBV6-2/TRBV6-3	TRBJ1-1	.	TGTGCCAGCAGCATAGACAGGGTCACTGAAGCTTTCTTT	CASSIDRVTEAFF
.	TRBV7-9	TRBJ1-5	.	TGTGCCAGCAGTCCCGACCCTGCGCGGGGCAATCAGCCCCAGCATTTT	CASSPDPARGNQPQHF
.	TRBV2	TRBJ1-6	many	TGTGCCAGCAGAGCCGGGCCCCTCGGGTCACCCCTCCACTTT	CASRAGPLGSPLHF